This TCR beta chain was sequenced for a study of CD4 T cells in relation to SARS-CoV-2 and coronaviruses. With regard to this clone: Its antigen is not identified.

Clones were sequenced by immunoSEQ multiplex PCR, and TCRdb holds only the in-frame ones, with some missing. The repertoire holds about 36,000 clones, with around 80% as singletons. The germline V gene has CDR1 LGHDT and CDR2 YNNKEL (reference sequence). The CDR3 contains 20 residues. The germline V and J ends were trimmed by 0 bases and 1 base, with 22 bases remaining between them. This TCR was sampled from an adult with COVID-19. The V call is TRBV3-1 (or the pseudogene TRBV3-2), the J call TRBJ1-5; D is unclear. Specimen: memory CD4+ T cells from PBMCs, cultured in vitro. The CDR3 region is CASSQDPGLIRAGSNQPQHF. DNA of the CDR3: TGTGCCAGCAGCCAAGATCCCGGGCTGATAAGGGCGGGGAGCAATCAGCCCCAGCATTTT.